The next 13 T cell receptor beta chains were all read from a single sample in a study of response to subunit inactivated influenza vaccine. Using its own MiXCR run on the RT-PCR reads, TCRdb lists one record per CDR3 protein. The sample includes over 800,000 distinct CDR3 sequences, approximately 22% of them seen just once. Sequenced material: PBMCs from blood, taken approximately 5 days after vaccination. Source of these receptors: a man aged 45-65 years who received an inactivated influenza vaccine.

This sequence joins TRBV6-1 and TRBJ2-7; D perhaps matches TRBD2 (5 bases). CDR1 and CDR2 from the germline V gene are MNHNS and SASEGT. V lost 6 bases and J 1 base, leaving 16 bases between the germline ends. The CDR3 has 15 amino acids. CDR3 nucleotide sequence: TGTGCCAGCAGAAAACCGGGATTGGGGTCCTACGAGCAGTACTTC. Amino acids: CASRKPGLGSYEQYF.

V is TRBV29-1 and J is TRBJ1-1, with D hard to call. The CDR3 runs 13 residues. V lost 0 bases, J lost 1 base, and 6 bases lay in between. The germline gives CDR1 SQVTM, CDR2 ANQGSEA. CDR3 loop: CSVEDHQNTEAFF. CDR3 nucleotides: TGCAGCGTTGAAGATCACCAGAACACTGAAGCTTTCTTT.

This clonotype was detected a few times. The chain has TRBV10-3 and TRBJ1-5, with a weak D call TRBD1 (5 bases). V gave up 2 bases and J gave up 3 bases, with 11 bases separating them. This CDR3 contains 15 residues. Germline loops: CDR1 ENHRY, CDR2 SYGVKD. The CDR3 DNA reads as TGTGCCATCAGTGAGCAGGGAACCTACAATCAGCCCCAGCATTTT. Encoded protein: CAISEQGTYNQPQHF.

The chain recombines TRBV5-5 with TRBJ1-1; 9 nucleotides line up with TRBD1. In germline, CDR1 is SGHKS, CDR2 YYEKEE (reference sequence). Germline trimming cut 0 bases from V and 5 bases from J; bases unmatched to any gene: 5. The CDR3 extends over 15 amino acids. As DNA, the CDR3 is TGTGCCAGCAGCTTGGAGGGACAGGGAGAAACTGAAGCTTTCTTT. It specifies CASSLEGQGETEAFF. The complete variable domain, with remaining parts taken from reference TRBV5-5 and TRBJ1-1, reads DAGVTQSPTHLIKTRGQQVTLRCSPISGHKSVSWYQQVLGQGPQFIFQYYEKEERGRGNFPDRFSARQFPNYSSELNVNALLLGDSALYLCASSLEGQGETEAFFGQGTRLTVV.

J is TRBJ2-1 and V is TRBV28, with D perhaps TRBD2 (6 bases). Germline V CDR1 and CDR2: MDHEN, SYDVKM. Trimming removed 5 bases from V and 5 bases from J, with 13 bases in between. The CDR3 covers 14 residues. CDR3 protein: CASSRWGGDNEQFF. CDR3 DNA sequence: TGTGCCAGCAGTCGGTGGGGCGGGGACAATGAGCAGTTCTTC.

This clonotype was observed a few times. One end of the junction is discordant with germline, which a read error may explain. The chain combines TRBV20-1 with TRBJ1-2; 11 nucleotides agree with TRBD1. Germline-derived CDR1 and CDR2 are DFQATT and SNEGSKA (reference sequence). This CDR3 comprises 9 residues. CDR3 bases: TGCAGTGCAACGGGACAGGGGGACTTC. Protein: CSATGQGDF.

The J gene is TRBJ1-1, the V gene TRBV7-9; a weak D match, TRBD1 (5 bases). This CDR3 spans 13 amino acids. Germline CDR1 and CDR2: SEHNR and FQNEAQ (reference sequence). The ends were cut back, 2 bases at V and 6 bases at J, with 10 bases in the middle. CDR3 sequence: CASSLPPGSEAFF. The DNA of the CDR3 is TGTGCCAGCAGCTTACCCCCAGGGTCTGAAGCTTTCTTT.

CDR3 sequence reads: CASASSWDRSYEQYF. The DNA of the CDR3 is TGTGCCAGCGCATCTTCGTGGGACAGGTCCTACGAGCAGTACTTC. The rearrangement links TRBV7-9 to TRBJ2-7; 8 bases align to TRBD1. After removal of 8 bases from V and 1 base from J, the junction contained 10 bases not matched to a gene. CDR1 and CDR2 from the germline V gene are SEHNR and FQNEAQ (reference sequence). The CDR3 sequence is 15 residues long.

This clonotype was counted only a few times. The rearrangement links TRBV10-3 to TRBJ2-7; maybe TRBD2 (5 bases). The CDR3 is made up of 12 amino acids. Per germline, CDR1 ENHRY and CDR2 SYGVKD. Trimming removed 8 bases from V and 0 bases from J, with 8 bases in between. As DNA, the CDR3 is TGTGCCATCGGGAGTGGCTCCTACGAGCAGTACTTC. Protein sequence: CAIGSGSYEQYF.

There are a few counts of this clonotype. J is TRBJ2-3 and V is TRBV18, with 12 bases identical to TRBD1. This CDR3 is built from 15 residues. V lost 4 bases, J lost 2 bases, and 1 base stayed unmatched. CDR1 and CDR2 (germline): KGHSH, LQKENI. CDR3 coding DNA: TGTGCCAGCTCACGGGACAGGGGGCACACAGATACGCAGTATTTT. Translating it yields CASSRDRGHTDTQYF.

The chain recombines TRBV6-1 with TRBJ2-7, with D perhaps given as TRBD1 or TRBD2 (5 bases each). CDR1 and CDR2 from the germline V gene are MNHNS and SASEGT. V was clipped by 2 bases and J by 6 bases, with 14 bases between them. This CDR3 has 14 residues. The CDR3 nucleotides are TGTGCCAGCAGTGAATTGGGGGATAATAGCGAGCAGTACTTC. It codes for CASSELGDNSEQYF.

This clonotype was recorded a few times. This chain connects TRBV7-8 to TRBJ1-2; no clear D. Germline V gene data show CDR1 as SGHVS and CDR2 as FQNEAQ. This CDR3 has 14 residues. The V end was cut by 5 bases, the J end by 4 bases, with 14 bases between. For the CDR3, the DNA is TGTGCCAGCAGCCCCAACCGGGCCCCCTATGGCTACACCTTC. Amino acid sequence: CASSPNRAPYGYTF.

This chain joins TRBV6-2 or TRBV6-3 and TRBJ2-1; 14 nucleotides match TRBD2. There are 15 residues in the CDR3. Per the germline V gene, CDR1 is MNHEY and CDR2 is SVGEGT. Trimming took 5 bases from V and 9 from J; bases not matched to a gene: 6. The CDR3 DNA reads TGTGCCAGCAGTCAGACTAGCGGGAGGGAGGCTGAGCAGTTCTTC. It encodes CASSQTSGREAEQFF.